Presented here are 13 T cell receptor beta chains from one specimen sequenced in a study of T cells after yellow fever vaccination. TCRdb ran MiXCR on the 5' RACE reads and lists one entry per CDR3 protein. Of 300,000 to 450,000 distinct CDR3 sequences detected, roughly 6.2% appear once; the ten largest clones hold about 15%. The sequences come from PBMCs, collected 5 days after the yellow fever booster vaccination. The receptor set was obtained from a man aged 30 to 45 who received the YFV17D yellow fever vaccine.

This clonotype was recorded at least ten times. The chain carries TRBV28 and TRBJ2-1; D ambiguous. CDR1 is MDHEN and CDR2 is SYDVKM in the germline V gene. Trimming pared 8 bases from V and 0 bases from J, leaving 14 bases between. The CDR3 spans 15 residues. CDR3 sequence (DNA): TGTGCCAGCGGATACGACTGGGACTCCTACAATGAGCAGTTCTTC. Its protein is CASGYDWDSYNEQFF.

This clonotype has only a few counts. The chain has TRBV7-2 and TRBJ2-3, with D perhaps assigned TRBD1 or TRBD2 (6 bases each). In germline, CDR1 is SGHTA, CDR2 FQGNSA. Trimming removed 1 base from V and 3 bases from J, with 14 bases in between. This CDR3 contains 16 residues. The CDR3 protein is CASSLVGGGLTDTQYF. In DNA, the CDR3 is TGTGCCAGCAGCTTAGTGGGGGGCGGATTGACAGATACGCAGTATTTT.

This clonotype was observed many times. This rearrangement joins TRBV5-1 to TRBJ2-3; the D is unclear. CDR3 size: 13 residues. Trimming left V 4 bases short and J 1 base short, with 7 bases between. Germline-derived CDR1 and CDR2 are SGHRS and YFSETQ. The CDR3 sequence is CASSPDRTDTQYF. Here the CDR3 DNA reads TGCGCCAGCAGCCCGGACCGCACAGATACGCAGTATTTT.

This clonotype was seen only a few times. V gene TRBV20-1 combines with J gene TRBJ2-4; TRBD1 matches 9 bases. The CDR3 contains 14 residues. Germline V gives CDR1 DFQATT, CDR2 SNEGSKA (reference sequence). The V and J ends lost 1 base and 7 bases, in that order; junction bases with no gene match: 5. Here the CDR3 DNA reads TGCAGTGCTAGAGGAAGGACAGGGGCGAACATTCAGTACTTC. This encodes CSARGRTGANIQYF.

This clonotype was recorded at least ten times. The V and J genes are TRBV12-3 or TRBV12-4 and TRBJ2-2; no clear D gene. The CDR3 sequence is 13 residues long. V dropped 8 bases and J dropped 2 bases, with 9 bases sitting between them. The CDR3, as DNA: TGTGCCAGCGGCTCCCTTAACACCGGGGAGCTGTTTTTT. It yields the protein CASGSLNTGELFF.

The sample holds a few counts of this clonotype. The rearrangement joins TRBV20-1 to TRBJ2-1; D remains unclear. CDR3 length: 14 amino acids. V was clipped by 1 base and J by 4 bases, with 11 bases between them. Germline lookup yields CDR1 DFQATT and CDR2 SNEGSKA (reference sequence). The CDR3 DNA follows: TGCAGTGCTAGAGCCCAAAACGTGTACAATGAGCAGTTCTTC. Translation gives CSARAQNVYNEQFF.

This clonotype was observed a few times. This chain connects TRBV14 to TRBJ1-1; D call uncertain. Germline V lookup: CDR1 SGHDN, CDR2 FVKESK. The CDR3 sequence is 12 residues long. With 1 base removed from V and 10 bases from J, the gap between germline ends came to 10 bases. The CDR3 spells CASSQGTRVAFF. CDR3 nucleotides: TGTGCCAGCAGCCAAGGAACCCGAGTAGCTTTCTTT. Drawing the rest from reference TRBV14 and TRBJ1-1, the complete variable domain is EAGVTQFPSHSVIEKGQTVTLRCDPISGHDNLYWYRRVMGKEIKFLLHFVKESKQDESGMPNNRFLAERTGGTYSTLKVQPAELEDSGVYFCASSQGTRVAFFGQGTRLTVV.

This clonotype occurred many times. This chain connects TRBV20-1 to TRBJ2-3; 16 nucleotides match TRBD2. Germline V gene lookup returns CDR1 DFQATT and CDR2 SNEGSKA (reference sequence). The CDR3 runs 16 residues. V lost 2 bases, J lost 4 bases, and 3 bases stayed unmatched. CDR3 DNA sequence: TGCAGTGCTAGACCCGGGACTAGCGGGAGGGCAGATACGCAGTATTTT. This gives the protein CSARPGTSGRADTQYF.

The rearrangement links TRBV20-1 to TRBJ2-7; weak D call: TRBD2 (5 bases). Trimming pared 7 bases from V and 4 bases from J, leaving 17 bases between. Germline CDR1 reads DFQATT; CDR2 reads SNEGSKA (reference sequence). This CDR3 region has 13 residues. The CDR3 protein is CSVGNTNLYEQYF. CDR3 DNA sequence: TGCAGTGTCGGGAATACTAACCTATACGAGCAGTACTTC.

CDR3 DNA: TGTGCCAGCGGAAGCCAGGGGGGTAGCGTCTACGAGCAGTACTTC. Translation gives CASGSQGGSVYEQYF. The V and J genes are TRBV5-5 and TRBJ2-7, with D perhaps matching TRBD1 (7 bases). CDR1 is SGHKS and CDR2 is YYEKEE in the germline V gene (reference sequence). CDR3 length: 15 amino acids. V lost 7 bases and J 3 bases, leaving 20 bases between the germline ends.

At least ten counts were recorded for this clonotype. The chain employs TRBV7-6 and TRBJ2-3; D unresolved. The CDR3 has 15 amino acids. The germline V and J ends were trimmed by 5 bases and 0 bases, with 12 bases remaining between them. CDR1 and CDR2 (germline): SGHVS, FNYEAQ. DNA of the CDR3: TGTGCCAGCAGCCTGAACCCGCGGAGCACAGATACGCAGTATTTT. Protein: CASSLNPRSTDTQYF.

The chain uses TRBV21-1 and TRBJ2-1; the listed D gene, TRBD2, was not tested against the DNA. TRBV21-1 is labeled a pseudogene. The CDR3 contains 21 residues. CDR3 protein: CASSNPMSAAGTPRSDNEQFF. CDR3 nucleotides: TGTGCCAGCAGCAACCCAATGTCAGCGGCAGGGACCCCTCGAAGCGACAATGAGCAGTTCTTC.

V gene TRBV5-1 combines with J gene TRBJ2-7; D gene ambiguous. Trimming shortened V by 0 bases and J by 1 base, and 5 bases separated the two germline ends. Germline V gene sequence: CDR1 SGHRS, CDR2 YFSETQ. This CDR3 comprises 13 residues. The CDR3 nucleotides are TGCGCCAGCAGCTTGGAACTGTCCTACGAGCAGTACTTC. Translation: CASSLELSYEQYF.